This T cell receptor (beta chain) is from a study of blood T cell repertoires in COVID-19. Study-level information: Samples of COVID-19 (acute and convalescent) were obtained from the United States, Italy and Spain.

CDR3 length: 17 residues. Germline V CDR1 and CDR2: MDHEN, SYDVKM. Germline trimming cut 6 bases from V and 4 bases from J; bases unmatched to any gene: 10. Repertoires were generated with immunoSEQ multiplex PCR, while TCRdb's copy carries only in-frame clones and drops some. The repertoire includes approximately 280,000 clones, about 89% of them detected once, and about 4.6% sits in the top ten. The chain carries TRBV28 and TRBJ1-3; 12 nucleotides line up with TRBD1. This receptor was identified in a man aged 35-49 years with acute or convalescent COVID-19. Input material: peripheral blood. The chain's CDR3 is CASSVGTGGLRGNTIYF. CDR3 nucleotides: TGTGCCAGCAGCGTGGGGACAGGGGGCTTACGGGGAAACACCATATATTTT.